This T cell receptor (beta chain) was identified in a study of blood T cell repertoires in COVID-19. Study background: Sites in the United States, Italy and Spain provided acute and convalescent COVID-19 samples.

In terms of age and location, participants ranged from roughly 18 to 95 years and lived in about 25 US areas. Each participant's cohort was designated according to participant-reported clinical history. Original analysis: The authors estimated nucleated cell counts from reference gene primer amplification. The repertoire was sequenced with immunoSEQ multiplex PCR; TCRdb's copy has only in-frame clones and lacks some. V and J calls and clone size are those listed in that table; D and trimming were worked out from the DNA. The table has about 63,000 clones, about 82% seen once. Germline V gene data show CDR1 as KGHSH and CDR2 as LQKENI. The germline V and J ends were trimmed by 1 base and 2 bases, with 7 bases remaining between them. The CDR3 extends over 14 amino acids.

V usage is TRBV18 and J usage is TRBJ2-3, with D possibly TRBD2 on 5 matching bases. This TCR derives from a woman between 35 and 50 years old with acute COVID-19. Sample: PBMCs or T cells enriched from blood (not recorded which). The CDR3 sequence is CASSPRGDTDTQYF. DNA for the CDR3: TGTGCCAGCTCACCACGGGGAGACACAGATACGCAGTATTTT.